The subject of this entry is one TCR beta chain. One base away lies a much larger clone, so this may be a sequencing read error. This sample was taken from a study of spatial heterogeneity in lung cancer. Each CDR3 protein gets one entry after TCRdb re-called the 5' RACE reads with MiXCR. The sample has 14,000 to 15,000 distinct CDR3 sequences, approximately 10% seen once. From germline, CDR1 is MDHEN and CDR2 SYDVKM. The CDR3 runs 13 residues. The V end lost 2 bases, the J end lost 5 bases, and 10 bases lay between the germline ends. The time point: sample taken at primary tumor resection. Tumor, nontumor lung or frozen PBMC supplied whole RNA, sequenced without sorting. Samples were obtained from approximately 76 donors, all untreated early-stage non-small cell lung cancer patients.

V is TRBV28 and J is TRBJ2-7, with D uncertain. The TCR sequence derives from a female donor with early-stage non-small cell lung cancer. The material sequenced was PBMCs, taken at surgery. CDR3 nucleotide sequence: TGTGCCAGCAGTTTAAAGTCCCCCCACGAGCAGTACTTC. Its protein product is CASSLKSPHEQYF.